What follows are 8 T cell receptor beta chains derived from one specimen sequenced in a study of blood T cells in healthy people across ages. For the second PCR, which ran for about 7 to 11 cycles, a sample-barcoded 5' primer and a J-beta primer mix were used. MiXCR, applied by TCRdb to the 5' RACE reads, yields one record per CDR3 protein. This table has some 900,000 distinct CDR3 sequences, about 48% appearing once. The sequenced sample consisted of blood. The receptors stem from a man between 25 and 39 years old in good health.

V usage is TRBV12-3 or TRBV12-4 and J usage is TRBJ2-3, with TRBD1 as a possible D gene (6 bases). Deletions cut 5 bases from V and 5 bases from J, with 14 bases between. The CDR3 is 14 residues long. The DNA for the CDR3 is TGTGCCAGCAGTCTTTTAGGGGGACAAGATACGCAGTATTTT. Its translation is CASSLLGGQDTQYF.

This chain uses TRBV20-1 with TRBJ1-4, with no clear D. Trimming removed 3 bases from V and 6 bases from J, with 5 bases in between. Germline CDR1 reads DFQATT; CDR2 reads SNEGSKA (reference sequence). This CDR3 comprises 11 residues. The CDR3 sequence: CSARDDEKLFF. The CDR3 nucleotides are TGCAGTGCTAGGGACGATGAAAAACTGTTTTTT.

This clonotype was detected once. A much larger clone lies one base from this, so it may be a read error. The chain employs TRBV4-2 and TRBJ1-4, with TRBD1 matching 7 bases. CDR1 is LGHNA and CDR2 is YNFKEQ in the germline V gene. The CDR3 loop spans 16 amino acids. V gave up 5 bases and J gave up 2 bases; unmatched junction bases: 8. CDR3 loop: CASSSGQVATNEKLFF. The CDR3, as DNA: TGTGCCAGCAGCTCCGGACAGGTGGCGACTAATGAAAAACTGTTTTTT.

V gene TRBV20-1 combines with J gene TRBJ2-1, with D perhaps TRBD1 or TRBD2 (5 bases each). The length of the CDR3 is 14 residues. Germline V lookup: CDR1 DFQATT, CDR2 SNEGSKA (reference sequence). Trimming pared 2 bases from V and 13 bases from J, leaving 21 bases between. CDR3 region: CSARKIGAWETQFF. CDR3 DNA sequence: TGCAGTGCTAGAAAGATAGGGGCGTGGGAGACCCAGTTCTTC.

The CDR3 loop reads CASSIAAAGVSYEQYF. The DNA of the CDR3 is TGTGCCAGTAGTATAGCGGCAGCGGGGGTCTCCTACGAGCAGTACTTC. The genes are TRBV19 and TRBJ2-7; 8 bases fit TRBD2. This CDR3 has 16 residues. Germline V lookup: CDR1 LNHDA, CDR2 SQIVND (reference sequence). V shed 1 base and J 0 bases; nucleotides not matched to a gene: 5.

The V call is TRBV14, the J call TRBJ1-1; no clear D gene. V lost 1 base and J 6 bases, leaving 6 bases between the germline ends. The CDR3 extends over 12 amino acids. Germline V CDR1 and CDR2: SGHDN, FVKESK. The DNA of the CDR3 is TGTGCCAGCAGCCAAGTGAGAGCTGAAGCTTTCTTT. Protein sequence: CASSQVRAEAFF.

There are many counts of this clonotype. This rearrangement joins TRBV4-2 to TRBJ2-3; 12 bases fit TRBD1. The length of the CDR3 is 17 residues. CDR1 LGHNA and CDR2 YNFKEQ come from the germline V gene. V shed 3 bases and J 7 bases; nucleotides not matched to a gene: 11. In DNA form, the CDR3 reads TGTGCCAGCAGCCAGGCCGACCGGGACAGGGGGCTTTATACGCAGTATTTT. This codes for CASSQADRDRGLYTQYF.

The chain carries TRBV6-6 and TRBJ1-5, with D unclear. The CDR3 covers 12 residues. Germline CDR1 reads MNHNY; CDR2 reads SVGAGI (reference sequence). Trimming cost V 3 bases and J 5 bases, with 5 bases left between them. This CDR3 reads CASSYGDQPQHF. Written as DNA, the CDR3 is TGTGCCAGCAGTTATGGGGATCAGCCCCAGCATTTT.